One and the same sample provided the 17 T cell receptor beta chains below, sequenced in a study of vaccination and CD4 T cells after COVID-19. Sequencing of DNA taken from cultured CD4+ T cells relied on the Oncomine TCR Beta short-read assay. Each CDR3 protein is one row after TCRdb ran MiXCR on the PCR reads. Of fewer than 18,000 distinct CDR3 sequences detected, roughly 50% appear once; the ten largest clones hold about 9.4%. Their antigen targets remain unknown. Regarding treatment: roughly ten-day PBMC culture with coronavirus spike peptide pools or control peptides (ViraFEST assay). Sample: CD4+ T cells from blood, cultured in vitro. The origin of the receptors is a human donor who had recovered from COVID-19.

The V and J genes are TRBV12-3 or TRBV12-4 and TRBJ1-5; D uncertain. The V and J ends lost 3 bases and 9 bases respectively, with 15 bases between them. The CDR3 has 14 residues. The CDR3 is CASSFDTPKGPQHF. The DNA for the CDR3 is TGTGCCAGCAGTTTTGACACGCCCAAGGGGCCCCAGCATTTT.

The J gene is TRBJ2-3, the V gene TRBV6-1, with D maybe TRBD2 (6 bases). The CDR3 length is 16 residues. Germline V gene lookup returns CDR1 MNHNS and CDR2 SASEGT. V was trimmed by 0 bases and J by 3 bases, leaving 13 bases between them. In DNA form, the CDR3 reads TGTGCCAGCAGTGAAGCGTGGAGGGTGGGAACAGATACGCAGTATTTT. Amino acids: CASSEAWRVGTDTQYF.

The rearrangement joins TRBV6-2 or TRBV6-3 to TRBJ2-1; D is undetermined. V lost 2 bases to trimming and J lost 9 bases, with 11 bases between them. Germline CDR1 MNHEY, CDR2 SVGEGT. The CDR3 runs 13 residues. The CDR3 DNA sequence: TGTGCCAGCAGTTACGCCCGACGGGTTGAGCAGTTCTTC. This encodes CASSYARRVEQFF.

The J gene is TRBJ1-2, the V gene TRBV20-1; 7 positions agree with TRBD1. This CDR3 region has 13 residues. CDR1 DFQATT and CDR2 SNEGSKA come from the germline V gene (reference sequence). The V gene end was trimmed by 5 bases and the J gene end by 3 bases; junction bases not matched to a gene: 6. The DNA for the CDR3 is TGCAGTGCTGAACAGGGGAGCGACTATGGCTACACCTTC. Translation gives CSAEQGSDYGYTF.

The V gene is TRBV30, the J gene TRBJ2-3, with D hard to call. Germline V gene lookup returns CDR1 GTSNPN and CDR2 SVGIG (reference sequence). This CDR3 is built from 10 residues. The V end was cut by 4 bases, the J end by 6 bases, with 5 bases between. In DNA form, the CDR3 reads TGTGCCTGGATGGGGGATACGCAGTATTTT. The encoded protein is CAWMGDTQYF.

This clonotype was seen a few times. V and J are TRBV14 and TRBJ2-5, with TRBD2 matching over 7 bases. V was clipped by 4 bases and J by 5 bases; unmatched bases: 7. Germline V gene lookup returns CDR1 SGHDN and CDR2 FVKESK. CDR3 length equals 14 residues. CDR3: CASSRTRAGETQYF. The DNA of the CDR3 is TGTGCCAGCAGCCGGACGCGAGCGGGGGAGACCCAGTACTTC.

This clonotype was counted only a few times. The J gene is TRBJ1-5, the V gene TRBV6-2 or TRBV6-3; D might be TRBD1 (5 bases). CDR3 length equals 15 residues. V was shortened by 7 bases and J by 2 bases, with 15 bases between the two germline ends. Germline loops: CDR1 MNHEY, CDR2 SVGEGT. The CDR3 sequence is CASTYGRVGNQPQHF. The CDR3 DNA reads TGTGCCAGCACCTACGGCAGGGTGGGCAATCAGCCCCAGCATTTT.

This clonotype was recorded only once. V and J are TRBV12-3 or TRBV12-4 and TRBJ2-3, with D possibly TRBD2 on 6 matching bases. CDR3 size: 17 residues. V was pared by 2 bases and J by 1 base, with 16 bases between. This CDR3 reads CASSLQRLVSGTDTQYF. The DNA for the CDR3 is TGTGCCAGCAGTTTACAGAGACTAGTGAGTGGCACAGATACGCAGTATTTT.

The chain couples TRBV7-8 to TRBJ2-3; a possible D gene is TRBD2 (6 bases). This CDR3 has 16 amino acids. V gave up 7 bases and J gave up 6 bases, with 23 bases separating them. CDR1 is SGHVS and CDR2 is FQNEAQ in the germline V gene. CDR3 loop: CASNKETGLGSDTQYF. The CDR3 nucleotides are TGTGCCAGCAATAAAGAGACGGGACTCGGCTCCGATACGCAGTATTTT. Full variable domain (outside the CDR3, taken from reference TRBV7-8 and TRBJ2-3): GAGVSQSPRYKVAKRGQDVALRCDPISGHVSLFWYQQALGQGPEFLTYFQNEAQLDKSGLPSDRFFAERPEGSVSTLKIQRTQQEDSAVYLCASNKETGLGSDTQYFGPGTRLTVL.

The V gene is TRBV2, the J gene TRBJ2-7, with D unclear. V lost 4 bases and J lost 6, with 7 bases in between. From germline, CDR1 is SNHLY and CDR2 FYNNEI. This CDR3 is 11 amino acids long. CDR3 sequence: CASSVYGEQYF. CDR3 coding DNA: TGTGCCAGCAGTGTATACGGCGAGCAGTACTTC.

Only one count was recorded for this clonotype. The J gene is TRBJ2-7, the V gene TRBV6-4; D might be TRBD1 or TRBD2, each matching 5 bases. This CDR3 is built from 16 residues. Per the germline V gene, CDR1 is MRHNA and CDR2 is SNTAGT. The V end lost 1 base, the J end lost 1 base, and 14 bases lay between the germline ends. CDR3 residues: CASSDFPGRPSYEQYF. The DNA of the CDR3 is TGTGCCAGCAGTGACTTTCCGGGACGGCCATCCTACGAGCAGTACTTC.

The chain has TRBV2 and TRBJ2-5, with 7 positions matching TRBD2. Trimming removed 5 bases from V and 5 bases from J; junction bases left unmatched: 11. The CDR3 length is 15 residues. Germline CDR1 and CDR2: SNHLY and FYNNEI. CDR3 sequence (DNA): TGTGCCAGCAGTCTCGGGGGGTACTTTGGGGAGACCCAGTACTTC. Its protein is CASSLGGYFGETQYF. Combining the CDR3 with reference TRBV2 and TRBJ2-5 gives the whole variable domain EPEVTQTPSHQVTQMGQEVILRCVPISNHLYFYWYRQILGQKVEFLVSFYNNEISEKSEIFDDQFSVERPDGSNFTLKIRSTKLEDSAMYFCASSLGGYFGETQYFGPGTRLLVL.

The chain employs TRBV2 and TRBJ2-3, with 13 bases lining up with TRBD2. Trimming took 10 bases from V and 3 from J; bases not matched to a gene: 13. Germline V gives CDR1 SNHLY, CDR2 FYNNEI. The CDR3 spans 17 residues. The CDR3 loop is CATTPVGTSGATDTQYF. The CDR3 region has the DNA TGTGCCACTACCCCTGTGGGGACTAGCGGGGCAACAGATACGCAGTATTTT. Drawing the rest from reference TRBV2 and TRBJ2-3, the complete variable domain is EPEVTQTPSHQVTQMGQEVILRCVPISNHLYFYWYRQILGQKVEFLVSFYNNEISEKSEIFDDQFSVERPDGSNFTLKIRSTKLEDSAMYFCATTPVGTSGATDTQYFGPGTRLTVL.

The gene calls are TRBV28 and TRBJ1-2; D perhaps matches TRBD1 (5 bases). The V end was cut by 5 bases, the J end by 8 bases, with 12 bases between. Germline CDR1 and CDR2: MDHEN and SYDVKM. The CDR3 is 12 residues long. The CDR3 DNA reads as TGTGCCAGCAGTAGAGGGGCTAAGGGCTACACCTTC. Translating gives CASSRGAKGYTF.

This clonotype was seen only once. The chain joins TRBV7-9 to TRBJ2-3; perhaps TRBD1 as D (5 bases). The germline V gene encodes CDR1 SEHNR and CDR2 FQNEAQ (reference sequence). Trimming removed 5 bases at V and 4 bases at J, with 10 bases between. This CDR3 is 13 amino acids long. CDR3 sequence (DNA): TGTGCCAGCAGCATAGGGGTCGCAGATACGCAGTATTTT. It is translated as CASSIGVADTQYF.

The table lists this clonotype with a few counts. The rearrangement links TRBV28 to TRBJ1-2; the D is unclear. Looked up from germline, CDR1 is MDHEN and CDR2 is SYDVKM. Deletions cut 3 bases from V and 4 bases from J, with 12 bases between. The CDR3 sequence is 14 residues long. The CDR3 loop reads CASSLIPRGYGYTF. The DNA for the CDR3 is TGTGCCAGCAGTTTGATCCCGCGGGGCTATGGCTACACCTTC.

There are a few counts of this clonotype. The genes are TRBV19 and TRBJ1-1; 9 bases are shared with TRBD1. The germline V gene encodes CDR1 LNHDA and CDR2 SQIVND (reference sequence). V lost 5 bases, J lost 7 bases, and 11 bases stayed unmatched. This CDR3 contains 15 residues. The CDR3 nucleotides are TGTGCCAGTAGTCAAACCGGGACAGGGCGTAATGAAGCTTTCTTT. Its protein product is CASSQTGTGRNEAFF.